This is a list of T cell receptor beta chains from one sample in a study of CD8 T cells in Susac syndrome. TCRdb reprocessed the immunoSEQ multiplex PCR reads with MiXCR, giving one entry per CDR3 protein. The data show some 94,000 distinct CDR3 sequences, with roughly 94% seen just once and approximately 0.3% held by the top ten. Sequences were obtained from CD4+ T cells from PBMCs. Every receptor here comes from a human donor with Susac syndrome. Both conserved end residues are part of each CDR3. A D gene is named only where the DNA matches it firmly. Part of the rows lack a size; the others show once, few, many or a class for expanded clones.

TRBJ2-3 once TRBV20-1 - TGCAGTGCTAGAGATGAACCCACAGATACGCAGTATTTT CSARDEPTDTQYF
TRBJ2-3 - TRBV20-1 - TGCAGTGCTGTAGGACAGGGAGGGGATACGCAGTATTTT CSAVGQGGDTQYF
TRBJ2-7 - TRBV4-1 TRBD1 TGCGCCAGCAGCCAGACAGGGTCCTACGAGCAGTACTTC CASSQTGSYEQYF
TRBJ1-6 - TRBV12-3/TRBV12-4 - TGTGCCAGCATAAATGGGGGCGGGCTCGCTAATTCACCCCTCCACTTT CASINGGGLANSPLHF
TRBJ1-5 - TRBV20-1 - TGCAGTGCTCAAATCAAGCCTGGCGATCAGCCCCAGCATTTT CSAQIKPGDQPQHF
TRBJ1-5 - TRBV10-3 - TGTGCCTCAGGGGCCAGGGACAATCAGCCCCAGCATTTT CASGARDNQPQHF
TRBJ1-1 - TRBV4-1 - TGCGCCAGCAGCCAACTCAGGGGCCGGGGCACTGAAGCTTTCTTT CASSQLRGRGTEAFF
TRBJ1-1 - TRBV12-3/TRBV12-4 - TGTGCCAGCAGTTTCAAGAGGGACACTGAAGCTTTCTTT CASSFKRDTEAFF
TRBJ2-2 - TRBV10-3 - TGTGCCACCCGCGCGGGGAGCAGCGGGGAGCTGTTTTTT CATRAGSSGELFF
TRBJ1-1 - TRBV6-2/TRBV6-3 - TGTGCCAGCATCCAACTGATGAACACTGAAGCTTTCTTT CASIQLMNTEAFF